This TCR beta chain was profiled in a study of T cell responses to AZD1222 COVID-19 vaccine. About this clone: Its antigen is undetermined.

Second-dose recipients at about 4 or about 12 weeks were treated as one pooled group. Assay: immunoSEQ multiplex PCR; the TCRdb copy retains only in-frame clones and omits some. The sample lists roughly 150,000 clones; 90% to 95% were seen once. Trimming shortened V by 10 bases and J by 0 bases, and 22 bases separated the two germline ends. This CDR3 is 16 amino acids long. Germline CDR1 is MDHEN and CDR2 is SYDVKM. Whole-study results and caveats: Spike-specific TCR repertoires showed rising breadth and depth after two AZD1222 doses. Regions 160-218 and 743-854 dominated among vaccine-associated CD4 TCRs spanning spike. Donors were chiefly white British, with a greater number of females, and clonal diversity was perhaps underestimated.

The chain employs TRBV28 and TRBJ2-7, with D perhaps matching TRBD1 (6 bases). The sample here was peripheral blood, taken 28 days after the second AZD1222 dose. The origin of this receptor is an adult who received the AZD1222 COVID-19 vaccine. CDR3 protein: CATLPPGTYHSYEQYF. CDR3 sequence (DNA): TGTGCCACCCTGCCCCCCGGGACATACCACTCCTACGAGCAGTACTTC.